A selection of T cell receptor beta chains follows, all from one sample in a study of CD8+ T cells in alopecia areata. Repertoires were generated with immunoSEQ multiplex PCR, while TCRdb's copy carries only in-frame clones and drops some. Of about 210,000 clones in the sample, under 70% were seen once. Sequences were derived from CD4+ T cells sorted from blood, sampled at week 44, from a patient treated with tofacitinib. These receptors came from a human donor with alopecia areata. The CDR3 runs from the conserved cysteine through the conserved F or W. D genes are given only for firm matches. Size values are once, few and many counts, or a class for expanded clones, and some rows have none.

j_gene	abundance	v_gene	d_gene	CDR3nt	CDR3aa
TRBJ1-2	-	TRBV2	-	TGTGCCAGCTCACTTCTGGACGGAGGCTATGGCTACACCTTC	CASSLLDGGYGYTF
TRBJ2-3	once	TRBV2	-	TGTGCCAGCATTACGAACAGGGTCAGCACAGATACGCAGTATTTT	CASITNRVSTDTQYF
TRBJ1-3	few	TRBV2	-	TGTGCCAGCAGTGAAAGGGCAGGGTTCTCTGGAAACACCATATATTTT	CASSERAGFSGNTIYF
TRBJ1-2	-	TRBV16	-	TGTGCCAGCAGCCAATCCGCAGGGGTCGTTGGCTACACCTTC	CASSQSAGVVGYTF
TRBJ1-1	-	TRBV27	-	TGTGCCAGCAGCCTAAGGTCCGTAGGGCGGTACACTGAAGCTTTCTTT	CASSLRSVGRYTEAFF
TRBJ1-6	-	TRBV30	-	TGTGCCTGGACGGACCGGGGGGATTCACCCCTCCACTTT	CAWTDRGDSPLHF
TRBJ1-2	-	TRBV5-6	-	TGTGCCAGCAGCCAGGTCGGGAGGGTTGGAGGCTATGGCTACACCTTC	CASSQVGRVGGYGYTF
TRBJ1-1	-	TRBV5-1	-	TGCGCCAGCAGGGGGACGGAGAACACTGAAGCTTTCTTT	CASRGTENTEAFF
TRBJ2-3	-	TRBV29-1	-	TGCAGCGTTGTTGTAGCAACAGATACGCAGTATTTT	CSVVVATDTQYF
TRBJ2-1	-	TRBV7-9	TRBD1	TGTGCCAGCAGCTTGGGGAACTGGGACAGGGGGCGGGATGAGCAGTTCTTC	CASSLGNWDRGRDEQFF
TRBJ2-7	few	TRBV5-1	TRBD1	TGCGCCAGCAGCATAGGACAGGGGACCCACGAGCAGTACTTC	CASSIGQGTHEQYF
TRBJ2-2	-	TRBV2	-	TGTGCCAGCAGTAGCCGGGACCTCGGGACCGGGGAGCTGTTTTTT	CASSSRDLGTGELFF
TRBJ2-7	-	TRBV11-1	-	TGTGCCAGCAGCCCTCGCTTTCGATCCTACGAGCAGTACTTC	CASSPRFRSYEQYF
TRBJ2-4	few	TRBV29-1	-	TGCAGCGTTGAAGACCGAACAACAACCAAAAACATTCAGTACTTC	CSVEDRTTTKNIQYF
TRBJ1-2	once	TRBV29-1	-	TGCAGCGTGAATATCGAAGGCGGTAGCTATGGCTACACCTTC	CSVNIEGGSYGYTF
TRBJ2-2	few	TRBV5-1	-	TGCGCCAGCAGCTTGGACACGAACACCGGGGAGCTGTTTTTT	CASSLDTNTGELFF
TRBJ2-2	-	TRBV11-2	-	TGTGCCAGCAGCTTAGTGCTAGCCGGGGAGCTGTTTTTT	CASSLVLAGELFF
TRBJ2-2	-	TRBV15	-	TGTGCCACCAGGGGTGTCCCCGGGGAGCTGTTTTTT	CATRGVPGELFF
TRBJ1-2	few	TRBV29-1	-	TGCAGCGTTGGAGGTCAGGTCCTGGGCTACACCTTC	CSVGGQVLGYTF
TRBJ2-3	-	TRBV29-1	-	TGCAGCGTTGTCGGGACTAGCACAGATACGCAGTATTTT	CSVVGTSTDTQYF
TRBJ1-6	-	TRBV5-6	TRBD1	TGTGCCAGCAGCTTCGGGACAGGGCTCTCACCCCTCCACTTT	CASSFGTGLSPLHF
TRBJ2-3	-	TRBV29-1	TRBD1	TGCAGCGGCGGACAGGACCGAGATACGCAGTATTTT	CSGGQDRDTQYF
TRBJ2-2	-	TRBV4-3	-	TGCGCCAGCAGCCAATGGTCTAGCGCCGGGGAGCTGTTTTTT	CASSQWSSAGELFF
TRBJ1-1	-	TRBV30	-	TGTGCCTGGACGGTAGGGTTGGGAGCTTTCTTT	CAWTVGLGAFF
TRBJ1-6	-	TRBV9	-	TGTGCCAGCAGCGGACGGACCGGGACTTTGGCTTCACCCCTCCACTTT	CASSGRTGTLASPLHF
TRBJ2-1	-	TRBV2	TRBD2	TGTGCCAGCAGCGTGCTGGGACTAGGCTCCTACAATGAGCAGTTCTTC	CASSVLGLGSYNEQFF
TRBJ2-5	once	TRBV6-6	TRBD2	TGTGCCAGCAGTTACTCCCTTGCGGGGGGCGGGGAGACCCAGTACTTC	CASSYSLAGGGETQYF
TRBJ2-7	few	TRBV13	-	TGTGCCAGCAGCTCCCCGGACAGAGTGAACGAGCAGTACTTC	CASSSPDRVNEQYF
TRBJ2-1	-	TRBV15	TRBD1	TGTGCCACCAGCAGAGGGACAGGGAATAGTGAGCAGTTCTTC	CATSRGTGNSEQFF
TRBJ2-2	-	TRBV5-1	TRBD2	TGCGCCAGCAGCTCGACTAGCGCCGGGGAGCTGTTTTTT	CASSSTSAGELFF
TRBJ1-1	once	TRBV5-1	-	TGCGCCAGCAGCCGGGACGGAACGACTGAAGCTTTCTTT	CASSRDGTTEAFF
TRBJ1-2	-	TRBV30	-	TGTGCCTGGAGTGTAAGCGGGGGAGCTAACTATGGCTACACCTTC	CAWSVSGGANYGYTF
TRBJ2-2	-	TRBV2	TRBD2	TGTGCCAGCGAGAGCGGGGGGGCGAACACCGGGGAGCTGTTTTTT	CASESGGANTGELFF
TRBJ2-7	-	TRBV7-2	-	TGTGCCAGCAGCTCGCATGAGGGGGTCCCCTACGAGCAGTACTTC	CASSSHEGVPYEQYF
TRBJ2-3	-	TRBV5-1	-	TGCGCCAGCAGCTTGGAGGCAGGCCGGGGAGATACGCAGTATTTT	CASSLEAGRGDTQYF
TRBJ1-2	-	TRBV2	-	TGTGCCAGCATGTATGACAGAATCAACTATGGCTACACCTTC	CASMYDRINYGYTF
TRBJ2-5	few	TRBV5-1	-	TGCGCCAGCAGCTTGGACTTGGCAGAAGAGACCCAGTACTTC	CASSLDLAEETQYF
TRBJ1-5	-	TRBV30	-	TGTGCCTGGAGTAAACAGGGAACCAATCAGCCCCAGCATTTT	CAWSKQGTNQPQHF
TRBJ2-7	-	TRBV7-9	TRBD1	TGTGCCGGGGAGGACAGGGGGCACTACGAGCAGTACTTC	CAGEDRGHYEQYF
TRBJ2-1	-	TRBV6-5	TRBD2	TGTGCCAGCAGTTATCATCGGGGGGGCGTATTAAATGAGCAGTTCTTC	CASSYHRGGVLNEQFF
TRBJ2-3	once	TRBV7-9	TRBD1	TGTGCCAGCAGCTTACTCGGGACAGGATCCACAGATACGCAGTATTTT	CASSLLGTGSTDTQYF
TRBJ1-2	-	TRBV29-1	TRBD1	TGCAGCGGTGTAGGAGGACAGGGCGGCTACACCTTC	CSGVGGQGGYTF